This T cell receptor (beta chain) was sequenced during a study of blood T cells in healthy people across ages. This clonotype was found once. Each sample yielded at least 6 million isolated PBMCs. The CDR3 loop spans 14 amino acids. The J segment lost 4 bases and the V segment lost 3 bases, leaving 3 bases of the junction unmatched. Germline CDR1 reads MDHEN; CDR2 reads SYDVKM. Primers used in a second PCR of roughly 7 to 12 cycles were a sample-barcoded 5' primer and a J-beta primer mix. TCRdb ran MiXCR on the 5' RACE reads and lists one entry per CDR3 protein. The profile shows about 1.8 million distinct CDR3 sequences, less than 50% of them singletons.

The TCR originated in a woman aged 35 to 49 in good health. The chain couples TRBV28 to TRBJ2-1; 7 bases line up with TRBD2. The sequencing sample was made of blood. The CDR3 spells CASSFPSGYNEQFF. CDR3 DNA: TGTGCCAGCAGTTTTCCTAGCGGTTACAATGAGCAGTTCTTC.